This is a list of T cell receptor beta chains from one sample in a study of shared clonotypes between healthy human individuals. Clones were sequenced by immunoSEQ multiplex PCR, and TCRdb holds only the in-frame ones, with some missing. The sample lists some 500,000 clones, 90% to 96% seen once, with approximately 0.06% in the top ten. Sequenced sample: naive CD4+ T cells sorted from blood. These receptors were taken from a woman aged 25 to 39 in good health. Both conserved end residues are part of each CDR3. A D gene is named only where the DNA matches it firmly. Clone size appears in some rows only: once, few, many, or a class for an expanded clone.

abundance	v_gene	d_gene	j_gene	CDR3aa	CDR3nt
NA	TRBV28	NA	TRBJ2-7	CASGPPGTLGEQYF	TGTGCCAGTGGGCCGCCCGGGACCCTCGGCGAGCAGTACTTC
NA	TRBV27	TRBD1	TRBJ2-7	CASSRDRGLYEQYF	TGTGCCAGCAGTCGTGACAGGGGCTTGTACGAGCAGTACTTC
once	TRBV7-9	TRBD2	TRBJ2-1	CASSRRSGVYNEQFF	TGTGCCAGCAGCCGACGTAGCGGGGTCTACAATGAGCAGTTCTTC
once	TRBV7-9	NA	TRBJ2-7	CASTAASFGEQYF	TGTGCCAGCACCGCGGCCTCGTTCGGCGAGCAGTACTTC
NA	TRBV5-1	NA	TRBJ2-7	CASSPLSGSRNEQYF	TGCGCCAGCAGCCCATTGTCCGGGAGCCGGAACGAGCAGTACTTC
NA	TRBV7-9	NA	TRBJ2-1	CASSLDAGGNEQFF	TGTGCCAGCAGCTTAGATGCCGGAGGGAATGAGCAGTTCTTC
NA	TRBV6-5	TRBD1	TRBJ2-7	CASSLGSGTGKQYF	TGTGCCAGCAGTTTGGGCTCCGGGACAGGGAAGCAGTACTTC
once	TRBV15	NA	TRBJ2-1	CATSRDVQRYNEQFF	TGTGCCACCAGCAGAGATGTACAGAGGTACAATGAGCAGTTCTTC
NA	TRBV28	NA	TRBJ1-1	CASRDVQVFWKTEAFF	TGTGCCAGCAGGGACGTACAGGTTTTCTGGAAAACTGAAGCTTTCTTT
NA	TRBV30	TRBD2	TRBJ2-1	CAWSVGLAGVDEQFF	TGTGCCTGGAGTGTGGGACTAGCGGGCGTCGATGAGCAGTTCTTC
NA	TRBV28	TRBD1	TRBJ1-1	CASRDRVKRITEAFF	TGTGCCAGCAGGGACAGGGTTAAGAGAATCACTGAAGCTTTCTTT
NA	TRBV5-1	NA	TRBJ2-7	CASSQGPPTYEQYF	TGCGCCAGCAGCCAGGGACCTCCGACCTACGAGCAGTACTTC
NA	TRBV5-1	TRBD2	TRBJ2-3	CASSQKTSGIGDTQYF	TGCGCCAGCAGCCAAAAGACTAGCGGGATTGGAGATACGCAGTATTTT
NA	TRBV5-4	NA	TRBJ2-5	CASSPVPQETQYF	TGTGCCAGCAGCCCGGTACCCCAAGAGACCCAGTACTTC
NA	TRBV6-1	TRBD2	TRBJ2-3	CASTRLAISTDTQYF	TGTGCCAGCACCCGACTAGCGATCTCCACAGATACGCAGTATTTT
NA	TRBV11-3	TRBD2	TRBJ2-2	CASSQGVAGGTGELFF	TGTGCCAGCAGCCAGGGGGTAGCGGGAGGCACCGGGGAGCTGTTTTTT
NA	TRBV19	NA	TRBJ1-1	CASRPTLMNTEAFF	TGTGCCAGTAGGCCGACTCTGATGAACACTGAAGCTTTCTTT
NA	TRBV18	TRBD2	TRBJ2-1	CASSPPAREIDNEQFF	TGTGCCAGCTCACCACCGGCGCGGGAGATCGACAATGAGCAGTTCTTC
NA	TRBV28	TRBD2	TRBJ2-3	CASSLGTSGRAGADTQYF	TGTGCCAGCAGTTTAGGGACTAGCGGGAGGGCCGGGGCAGATACGCAGTATTTT
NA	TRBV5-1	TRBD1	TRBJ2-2	CASSLQGQGITGELFF	TGCGCCAGCAGCCTGCAGGGACAGGGGATCACCGGGGAGCTGTTTTTT
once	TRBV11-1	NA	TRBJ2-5	CASSLVSRETQYF	TGTGCCAGCAGCTTAGTCTCCCGAGAGACCCAGTACTTC
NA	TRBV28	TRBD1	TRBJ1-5	CASSFGQGWQPQHF	TGTGCCAGCAGTTTCGGACAGGGCTGGCAGCCCCAGCATTTT